What follows is one T cell receptor beta chain and its context. Its target is not known. Amplification used 60 Vbeta primers and 13 Jbeta primers. Generated by immunoSEQ multiplex PCR, the TCRdb table keeps only in-frame clones and is missing some. The table includes around 100,000 clones, approximately 76% detected once. These data originate in a study of cytomegalovirus exposure and HLA in healthy donors. Study-wide points: There were several of the most significant clusters that appeared linked to common viral pathogens in a later analysis. Most TCR sequences proved rare, with some public TCRs found in many donors. Reported findings show TCR beta sequences accurately forecast HLA-A and HLA-B alleles in most subjects. Specificity for CMV antigens was confirmed in vitro for a few of the CMV-associated chains.

Deletions cut 0 bases from V and 2 bases from J, with 10 bases between. The CDR3 has 15 amino acids. Germline CDR1 is MNHNY and CDR2 is SVGAGI (reference sequence). The sequenced sample consisted of PBMCs. V gene TRBV6-6 combines with J gene TRBJ1-2; perhaps TRBD1 as D (6 bases). The clonotype comes from a middle-aged man in good health and CMV-seronegative. This chain's CDR3 is CASSYSGQGNYGYTF. In DNA form, the CDR3 reads TGTGCCAGCAGTTACTCGGGACAAGGGAACTATGGCTACACCTTC.